A single sample gave rise to the 21 T cell receptor beta chains below, sequenced in a study of blood T cells in healthy people across ages. A second PCR, run for roughly 6 to 11 cycles, used a sample-barcoded 5' primer plus a J-beta primer mix. MiXCR, applied by TCRdb to the 5' RACE reads, yields one record per CDR3 protein. Of about 800,000 distinct CDR3 sequences listed, 55% to 75% are singletons. The sample taken for sequencing was blood. Every receptor here comes from a man aged 30 to 39 in good health.

This clonotype came up many times. This may arise from a read error, as a much more abundant clone is one base away. The V call is TRBV5-6, the J call TRBJ2-5, with 11 bases identical to TRBD2. V was pared by 2 bases and J by 11 bases, with 11 bases of the junction left unmatched. Germline CDR1 is SGHDT and CDR2 is YYEEEE. This CDR3 has 15 amino acids. DNA of the CDR3: TGTGCCAGCAGCTTCGGGACTAGCGGCGGCAATGAGCAGTACTTC. This gives the protein CASSFGTSGGNEQYF.

The chain recombines TRBV2 with TRBJ2-3; D not certain. CDR3 length: 19 amino acids. CDR1 is SNHLY, CDR2 FYNNEI, per germline. Trimming pared 0 bases from V and 2 bases from J, leaving 21 bases between. This chain's CDR3 is CASSEATLNSGSYTDTQYF. CDR3 DNA: TGTGCCAGCAGTGAAGCGACTCTAAACAGTGGCAGCTACACAGATACGCAGTATTTT.

This clonotype was counted only a few times. The gene calls are TRBV7-2 and TRBJ2-3; 11 nucleotides agree with TRBD2. With V trimmed by 2 bases and J by 7 bases, 8 bases remained unmatched. Germline-derived CDR1 and CDR2 are SGHTA and FQGNSA. The CDR3 length is 16 residues. The DNA for the CDR3 is TGTGCCAGCAGCTTAAGTCCGACTAGCGGGGTTTATACGCAGTATTTT. Its translation is CASSLSPTSGVYTQYF.

This clonotype was seen a few times. The chain employs TRBV3-1 and TRBJ2-1; D unclear. This CDR3 contains 14 residues. Trimming stripped 4 bases from V and 8 bases from J, with 15 bases between. Per germline, CDR1 LGHDT and CDR2 YNNKEL (reference sequence). DNA for the CDR3: TGTGCCAGCAGCCCCCAGGTTGGGTCGGATGAGCAGTTCTTC. Translating it yields CASSPQVGSDEQFF.

The chain links TRBV4-2 to TRBJ1-2; TRBD1 is a possible D gene (5 bases). The CDR3 is made up of 13 amino acids. V shed 6 bases and J shed 3 bases, with 11 bases lying between them. Germline CDR1 is LGHNA and CDR2 is YNFKEQ. This chain's CDR3 is CASRGGPDYGYTF. The CDR3 nucleotides read TGTGCCAGCAGGGGGGGTCCGGACTATGGCTACACCTTC.

This chain joins TRBV20-1 and TRBJ2-7; 9 nucleotides match TRBD1. CDR3 length: 14 residues. The V gene's germline CDR1 is DFQATT and CDR2 SNEGSKA (reference sequence). J was trimmed by 5 bases and V by 5 bases; bases with no gene match: 10. The CDR3 protein is CSAAYTGTGNEQYF. CDR3 DNA sequence: TGCAGTGCTGCATATACCGGGACAGGGAACGAGCAGTACTTC.

This chain's CDR3 is CASSSIKGEKTYEQYF. DNA of the CDR3: TGTGCCAGCAGCTCGATCAAGGGAGAAAAGACCTACGAGCAGTACTTC. This chain links TRBV7-2 with TRBJ2-7; D is perhaps TRBD2 (5 bases). The germline V gene has CDR1 SGHTA and CDR2 FQGNSA. The CDR3 is 16 amino acids. V lost 4 bases and J lost 2, with 18 bases in between.

The V gene is TRBV27, the J gene TRBJ2-7; 7 bases agree with TRBD2. CDR1 is MNHEY, CDR2 SMNVEV, per germline (reference sequence). The junction had 1 base not matched to a gene; V was cut back by 0 bases and J by 2 bases. The CDR3 contains 14 residues. The CDR3 loop reads CASSLSGTTYEQYF. CDR3 nucleotide sequence: TGTGCCAGCAGTTTATCTGGGACTACCTACGAGCAGTACTTC.

The chain links TRBV6-5 to TRBJ2-1; D is uncertain. The end of the DNA aligns better with TRBJ2-7, so the J call may be wrong. This CDR3 is 16 amino acids long. CDR1 MNHEY and CDR2 SVGAGI come from the germline V gene. The CDR3 coding sequence is TGTGCCAGCACCCCACGGCATCCCGTCTCCTACAATGAGCAGTACTTC. This sequence encodes CASTPRHPVSYNEQYF.

This clonotype was seen a handful of times. The chain employs TRBV7-3 and TRBJ2-1; 11 bases agree with TRBD2. CDR1 is SGHTA, CDR2 FQGTGA, per germline. This CDR3 has 17 residues. The junction had 12 bases not matched to a gene; V was cut back by 1 base and J by 10 bases. The CDR3 nucleotides read TGTGCCAGCAGCTTAATGGGGCTAGCGGGAGGTCATACGGAGCAGTTCTTC. Protein sequence: CASSLMGLAGGHTEQFF.

V usage is TRBV27 and J usage is TRBJ2-1, with D possibly called TRBD1 or TRBD2 (5 bases each). The end of the DNA is better explained by TRBJ2-7, so the J call may be wrong. Looked up from germline, CDR1 is MNHEY and CDR2 is SMNVEV (reference sequence). The CDR3 contains 16 residues. The CDR3 reads CASSSSLGDANYEQYF. In nucleotides, the CDR3 is TGTGCCAGCAGTTCCTCCCTCGGGGACGCGAACTACGAGCAGTACTTC.

The chain is built from TRBV28 and TRBJ2-1, with D perhaps given as TRBD1 or TRBD2 (6 bases each). Trimming shortened V by 5 bases and J by 4 bases, and 18 bases separated the two germline ends. This CDR3 comprises 16 residues. Germline V gene data show CDR1 as MDHEN and CDR2 as SYDVKM. The CDR3 sequence: CASSDGGGGPYNEQFF. The CDR3 DNA reads as TGTGCCAGCAGTGACGGGGGCGGAGGGCCTTACAATGAGCAGTTCTTC.

Here the CDR3 DNA reads TGTGCCAGCAGCTCAGACGCAGTTGGCTATGGCTACACCTTC. Translating it yields CASSSDAVGYGYTF. The rearrangement uses TRBV7-2 and TRBJ1-2; D call uncertain. This CDR3 has 14 amino acids. Germline assignment: CDR1 SGHTA and CDR2 FQGNSA. The V end was cut by 4 bases, the J end by 4 bases, with 13 bases between. The full variable domain, with the rest looked up from reference TRBV7-2 and TRBJ1-2, is GAGVSQSPSNKVTEKGKDVELRCDPISGHTALYWYRQSLGQGLEFLIYFQGNSAPDKSGLPSDRFSAERTGGSVSTLTIQRTQQEDSAVYLCASSSDAVGYGYTFGSGTRLTVV.

This clonotype was seen only a few times. The chain couples TRBV7-2 to TRBJ1-2; 8 bases align to TRBD1. Losses at the gene ends were 5 bases for V and 7 bases for J; bases not matched to a gene: 9. This CDR3 is built from 14 residues. Germline V lookup: CDR1 SGHTA, CDR2 FQGNSA. CDR3 sequence: CASSPYRGAGGYTF. The CDR3 DNA is TGTGCCAGCAGCCCCTACAGGGGGGCGGGTGGCTACACCTTC.

V and J are TRBV28 and TRBJ2-4; D unclear. V shed 3 bases and J shed 0 bases, with 12 bases lying between them. The germline V gene has CDR1 MDHEN and CDR2 SYDVKM. The CDR3 extends over 16 amino acids. The CDR3 bases are TGTGCCAGCAGTTTTTGGTCCAATTTAGCCAAAAACATTCAGTACTTC. Amino acid sequence: CASSFWSNLAKNIQYF.

The V gene is TRBV20-1, the J gene TRBJ2-3, with TRBD2 matching 7 bases. Germline V CDR1 and CDR2: DFQATT, SNEGSKA (reference sequence). There are 17 residues in the CDR3. The CDR3 protein is CSVVSAGAAYSTDTQYF. CDR3 DNA sequence: TGCAGCGTTGTTTCGGCGGGAGCTGCATACAGCACAGATACGCAGTATTTT.

In its sample, this clonotype was seen a few times. J is TRBJ2-5 and V is TRBV29-1; D unresolved. Germline V gene lookup returns CDR1 SQVTM and CDR2 ANQGSEA. Trimming cost V 4 bases and J 2 bases, with 11 bases left between them. This CDR3 is built from 13 residues. In DNA, the CDR3 is TGCAGCGTTGGTAGGTCACCACAAGAGACCCAGTACTTC. It translates to CSVGRSPQETQYF.

The rearrangement joins TRBV20-1 to TRBJ2-7; 8 bases agree with TRBD2. V dropped 2 bases and J dropped 5; count of bases not matched to a gene: 8. The germline gives CDR1 DFQATT, CDR2 SNEGSKA (reference sequence). This CDR3 region has 14 residues. The CDR3 is CSARSGGSWDEQYF. In nucleotides, the CDR3 is TGCAGTGCTAGAAGCGGGGGCTCCTGGGACGAGCAGTACTTC.

V and J are TRBV20-1 and TRBJ1-4, with no clear D. With 6 bases removed from V and 8 bases from J, the gap between germline ends came to 16 bases. The CDR3 consists of 13 residues. CDR1 is DFQATT and CDR2 is SNEGSKA in the germline V gene (reference sequence). CDR3 DNA sequence: TGCAGTGCCCCGACCCAACGGGAGGAAAAACTGTTTTTT. Translated, it gives CSAPTQREEKLFF.

This chain links TRBV20-1 with TRBJ2-3; D is unclear. The CDR3 runs 15 residues. V dropped 6 bases and J dropped 0 bases, with 16 bases sitting between them. CDR1 and CDR2 from the germline V gene are DFQATT and SNEGSKA (reference sequence). DNA for the CDR3: TGCAGTGCGGCTGGACCGAAGACTAGCACAGATACGCAGTATTTT. Translated, it gives CSAAGPKTSTDTQYF.

The chain carries TRBV4-2 and TRBJ2-3; D ambiguous. The germline V and J ends were trimmed by 1 base and 5 bases, with 10 bases remaining between them. CDR3 size: 14 residues. Germline CDR1 reads LGHNA; CDR2 reads YNFKEQ. CDR3 region: CASSQGAPIDTQYF. CDR3 nucleotides: TGTGCCAGCAGCCAAGGGGCGCCCATAGATACGCAGTATTTT.